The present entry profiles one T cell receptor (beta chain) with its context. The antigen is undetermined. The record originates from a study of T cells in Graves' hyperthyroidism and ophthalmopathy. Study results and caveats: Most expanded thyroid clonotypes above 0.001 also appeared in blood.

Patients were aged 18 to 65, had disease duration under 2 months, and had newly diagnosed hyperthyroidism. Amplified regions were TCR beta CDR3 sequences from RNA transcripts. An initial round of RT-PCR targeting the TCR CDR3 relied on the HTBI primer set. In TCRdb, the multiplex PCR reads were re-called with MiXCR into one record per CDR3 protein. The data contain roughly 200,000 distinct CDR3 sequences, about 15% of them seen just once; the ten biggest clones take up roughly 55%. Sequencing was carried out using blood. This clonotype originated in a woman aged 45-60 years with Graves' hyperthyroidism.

The CDR3 nucleotides are TGTGCCAGCAGCTTAGAACGGAAATTCCCTTATGGCTACACCTTC. As protein: CASSLERKFPYGYTF. The chain combines TRBV11-3 with TRBJ1-2; no definite D call. Trimming removed 0 bases from V and 5 bases from J, with 13 bases in between. Germline CDR1 is SGHNT and CDR2 is YENEEA. The CDR3 is 15 residues long.